This T cell receptor (beta chain) originates from a study of blood T cell repertoires in COVID-19. Study in general: PBMCs, B-cell-depleted T cells, or T cells were the source of the cDNA or gDNA that made up the material.

The germline V and J ends were trimmed by 7 bases and 2 bases, with 11 bases remaining between them. Germline CDR1 ENHRY, CDR2 SYGVKD. CDR3 size: 13 residues. In the original processing: Estimation of nucleated cell counts relied on the amplification of reference gene primers. The method was immunoSEQ multiplex PCR; TCRdb's version includes in-frame clones alone and lacks a portion of them. Clonal size and the V and J genes are those of that table, whereas D and trimming came from the DNA. The sample lists tens of thousands of clones; about nine tenths were seen once. The sequencing input was peripheral blood. The source of this sequence is a man aged 45-65 years with active or convalescent COVID-19. The rearrangement joins TRBV10-3 to TRBJ1-1, with D possibly being TRBD1 (6 bases). CDR3 in DNA: TGTGCCATCAACCGGGACATCAACACTGAAGCTTTCTTT. Encoded protein: CAINRDINTEAFF.